These 8 T cell receptor beta chains share one sample of origin, sequenced in a study of hypomethylating agent response in myelodysplastic syndrome. Sequencing was performed with immunoSEQ multiplex PCR; in TCRdb, only in-frame clones are kept and a portion is missing. The sample contains approximately 4,700 clones, 75% to 90% of which appear only once. The material was bone marrow, obtained before or after starting hypomethylating agent treatment for myelodysplastic syndrome (not recorded which). The receptor source for this set is a human donor with myelodysplastic syndrome.

The chain employs TRBV6-1 and TRBJ2-7, with D uncertain. V lost 1 base and J 3 bases, leaving 7 bases between the germline ends. Germline CDR1 is MNHNS and CDR2 is SASEGT. The CDR3 consists of 13 residues. CDR3 sequence (DNA): TGTGCCAGCAGTGAAGGTCTAGACTACGAGCAGTACGTC. Translated, it gives CASSEGLDYEQYV.

This chain uses TRBV27 with TRBJ2-3; 11 nucleotides agree with TRBD2. CDR3 length: 17 residues. The germline CDR1 and CDR2 sequences are MNHEY and SMNVEV (reference sequence). The ends lost 2 bases at V and 11 bases at J; junction bases unmatched: 15. The CDR3 DNA reads as TGTGCCAGCAGTTTAGACCCACTAGCGGGGGCCCTGTATGGGCAGTATTTT. Encoded protein: CASSLDPLAGALYGQYF.

V usage is TRBV9 and J usage is TRBJ1-1, with D unclear. With 3 bases removed from V and 1 base from J, the gap between germline ends came to 7 bases. CDR1 is SGDLS and CDR2 is YYNGEE in the germline V gene. This CDR3 is built from 13 residues. The chain's CDR3 is CASSGHTNTEAFF. In DNA, the CDR3 is TGTGCCAGCAGCGGACATACGAACACTGAAGCTTTCTTT. The complete variable domain, with remaining parts taken from reference TRBV9 and TRBJ1-1, reads DSGVTQTPKHLITATGQRVTLRCSPRSGDLSVYWYQQSLDQGLQFLIQYYNGEERAKGNILERFSAQQFPDLHSELNLSSLELGDSALYFCASSGHTNTEAFFGQGTRLTVV.

This chain links TRBV19 with TRBJ2-1; a possible D gene is TRBD1 (6 bases). V was pared by 5 bases and J by 4 bases, with 18 bases between. This CDR3 contains 16 residues. Germline lookup yields CDR1 LNHDA and CDR2 SQIVND (reference sequence). The CDR3 DNA is TGTGCCAGTAGTGCGGACAGTACCTTGAGGTACAATGAGCAGTTCTTC. This codes for CASSADSTLRYNEQFF.

V is TRBV6-1 and J is TRBJ1-1; D gene unclear. This CDR3 has 13 residues. Germline loops: CDR1 MNHNS, CDR2 SASEGT. V dropped 10 bases and J dropped 5 bases, with 17 bases sitting between them. In DNA form, the CDR3 reads TGTGCCAACGGACTCTCTGGGAGGACTGAAGCTTTCTTT. Protein product: CANGLSGRTEAFF.

Remarks on this clone: One junction end does not reproduce the germline sequence, and a read error may be involved. The chain combines TRBV10-3 with TRBJ1-4; no reliable D call. Germline CDR1 and CDR2: ENHRY and SYGVKD. This CDR3 is 12 amino acids long. The CDR3, as DNA: TGTGCCACCAGTGACATGGGCGAAAAACTGTTTTTT. Translated, it gives CATSDMGEKLFF.

CDR3 DNA sequence: TGTGCCTGGACGGCCAGGGGTGGCGCGACTGAAGCTTTCTTT. Translating gives CAWTARGGATEAFF. The rearrangement joins TRBV30 to TRBJ1-1, with D tentatively TRBD1 (6 bases). The CDR3 length is 14 residues. The V gene lost 4 bases and the J gene lost 5 bases, with 17 bases spanning the gap. CDR1 GTSNPN and CDR2 SVGIG come from the germline V gene (reference sequence). The full variable domain, with the rest looked up from reference TRBV30 and TRBJ1-1, is SQTIHQWPATLVQPVGSPLSLECTVEGTSNPNLYWYRQAAGRGLQLLFYSVGIGQISSEVPQNLSASRPQDRQFILSSKKLLLSDSGFYLCAWTARGGATEAFFGQGTRLTVV.

The CDR3 protein is CASSLGTGNTDTQYF. The DNA for the CDR3 is TGTGCCAGCAGCTTGGGGACAGGGAACACAGATACGCAGTATTTT. The chain recombines TRBV5-6 with TRBJ2-3; TRBD1 matches 8 bases. The CDR3 sequence is 15 residues long. With 0 bases clipped from V and 2 bases from J, the junction kept 2 bases outside the gene matches. Looked up from germline, CDR1 is SGHDT and CDR2 is YYEEEE.